These T cell receptor beta chains were read from a single sample in a study of response to subunit inactivated influenza vaccine. Each CDR3 protein gets one entry after TCRdb re-called the RT-PCR reads with MiXCR. In the table there are about 240,000 distinct CDR3 sequences, over 9% of which are singletons. Sequencing was performed on non-naive T cells sorted from PBMCs, taken about 14 days before vaccination. The receptors originated from a man between 45 and 60 years old who received an inactivated influenza vaccine. Both conserved end residues are part of each CDR3. Fields, in order: clone size, D gene, V gene, J gene, CDR3 protein, CDR3 DNA. A D gene is named only where the DNA matches it firmly. Size is stated for part of the rows, as once, few or many counts, or as a class when the clone is expanded.

few	TRBD2	TRBV29-1	TRBJ2-5	CSVPIGGGSSETQYF	TGCAGCGTCCCGATTGGCGGGGGGAGCTCAGAGACCCAGTACTTC
few	TRBD1	TRBV6-1	TRBJ1-5	CASSPIGTGGNQPQHF	TGTGCCAGCAGCCCGATTGGGACAGGCGGTAATCAGCCCCAGCATTTT
-	-	TRBV9	TRBJ2-3	CASSVAGVLTDTQYF	TGTGCCAGCAGCGTAGCGGGGGTTCTCACAGATACGCAGTATTTT
-	-	TRBV2	TRBJ2-5	CASCQSSQETQYF	TGTGCCAGCTGTCAGAGCTCGCAAGAGACCCAGTACTTC
-	-	TRBV7-2	TRBJ2-5	CASSPRWDETQYF	TGTGCCAGCAGCCCGCGATGGGACGAGACCCAGTACTTC
-	TRBD2	TRBV10-1	TRBJ2-4	CASSSGTSGGKGDIQYF	TGCGCCAGCAGTTCTGGGACTAGCGGGGGGAAAGGTGACATTCAGTACTTC
few	-	TRBV14	TRBJ2-7	CASSQDRDYEQYF	TGTGCCAGCAGCCAAGACAGGGACTACGAGCAGTACTTC
few	-	TRBV11-3	TRBJ2-1	CASSLGGNYNEQFF	TGTGCCAGCAGCTTGGGCGGGAACTACAATGAGCAGTTCTTC
-	-	TRBV20-1	TRBJ2-7	CSAPNVRGHYEQYF	TGCAGTGCTCCCAACGTCCGGGGGCACTACGAGCAGTACTTC
-	TRBD2	TRBV4-3	TRBJ2-3	CASSVVSGGPTDTQYF	TGCGCCAGCAGTGTCGTTTCGGGAGGGCCGACAGATACGCAGTATTTT
many	-	TRBV15	TRBJ2-5	CATSTYRETQYF	TGTGCCACCAGCACCTACAGGGAGACCCAGTACTTC
few	-	TRBV30	TRBJ1-5	CAWSSGAGQPQHF	TGTGCCTGGAGTTCAGGGGCTGGGCAGCCCCAGCATTTT
many	-	TRBV29-1	TRBJ2-3	CSVATGPPAQYF	TGCAGCGTTGCTACCGGGCCCCCGGCGCAGTATTTT
few	-	TRBV7-8	TRBJ2-5	CASSSDPLGTQYF	TGTGCCAGCAGCTCCGACCCGTTGGGGACCCAGTACTTC
-	TRBD1	TRBV7-2	TRBJ1-2	CASRIAGGSGYTF	TGTGCCAGCAGAATCGCAGGGGGAAGTGGCTACACCTTC
few	-	TRBV29-1	TRBJ2-2	CSVYQRTNTGELFF	TGCAGCGTTTATCAGCGGACTAACACCGGGGAGCTGTTTTTT
many	-	TRBV5-1	TRBJ2-7	CASRDGTDEQYF	TGCGCCAGCAGGGATGGGACGGACGAGCAGTACTTC
-	-	TRBV25-1	TRBJ2-7	CASSEYKIWRRGDEQYF	TGTGCCAGCAGTGAATATAAGATTTGGCGCAGGGGGGACGAGCAGTACTTC
few	-	TRBV30	TRBJ2-1	CAWSVHRVNEQFF	TGTGCCTGGAGTGTACACAGGGTCAATGAGCAGTTCTTC
-	-	TRBV27	TRBJ2-7	CASSGGGSYEQYF	TGTGCCAGCAGTGGAGGAGGCTCCTACGAGCAGTACTTC
many	-	TRBV12-3/TRBV12-4	TRBJ2-5	CASSPGRKETQYF	TGTGCCAGCAGTCCAGGACGGAAAGAGACCCAGTACTTC
-	-	TRBV12-5	TRBJ2-2	CASGPAGGELFF	TGTGCTAGTGGTCCCGCCGGTGGGGAGCTGTTTTTT
many	-	TRBV3-1	TRBJ2-7	CASSKAYEQYF	TGTGCCAGCAGCAAAGCCTACGAGCAGTACTTC
few	-	TRBV5-6	TRBJ2-7	CASSFTPQGIAHEQYF	TGTGCCAGCAGCTTTACCCCGCAGGGTATTGCCCACGAGCAGTACTTC